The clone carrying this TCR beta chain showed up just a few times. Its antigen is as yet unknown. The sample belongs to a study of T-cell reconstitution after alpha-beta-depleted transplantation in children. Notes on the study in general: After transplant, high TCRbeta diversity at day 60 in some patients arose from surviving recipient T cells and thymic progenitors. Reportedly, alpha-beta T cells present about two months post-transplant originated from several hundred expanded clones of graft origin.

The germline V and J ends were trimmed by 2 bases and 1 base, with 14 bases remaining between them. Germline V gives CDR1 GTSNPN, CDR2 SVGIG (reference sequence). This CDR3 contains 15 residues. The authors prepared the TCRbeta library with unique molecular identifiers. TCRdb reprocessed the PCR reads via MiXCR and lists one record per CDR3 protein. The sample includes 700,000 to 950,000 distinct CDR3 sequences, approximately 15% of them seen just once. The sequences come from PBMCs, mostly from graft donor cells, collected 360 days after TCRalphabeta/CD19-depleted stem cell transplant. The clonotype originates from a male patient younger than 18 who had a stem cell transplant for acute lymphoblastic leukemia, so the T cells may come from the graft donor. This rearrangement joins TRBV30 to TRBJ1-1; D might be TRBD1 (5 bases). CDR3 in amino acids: CAWSSQGGRNTEAFF. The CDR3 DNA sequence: TGTGCCTGGAGTAGCCAGGGTGGTAGGAACACTGAAGCTTTCTTT.